This entry is about one T cell receptor (beta chain). These data are taken from a study of blood T cell repertoires in COVID-19. Whole-study context: Sample material is recorded as cDNA or gDNA derived from T cells, B-cell-depleted T cells, or PBMCs.

Germline loops: CDR1 KGHSH, CDR2 LQKENI. This CDR3 is built from 16 residues. The V gene lost 2 bases and the J gene lost 3 bases, with 13 bases spanning the gap. Authors' analysis steps: The authors estimated nucleated cell counts from reference gene primer amplification. Profiled with immunoSEQ multiplex PCR; TCRdb holds only in-frame clones, not every one. V and J calls and clone size are given by that table; D and trimming were obtained from the DNA. The table includes 200,000 to 300,000 clones, 75% to 90% detected once. Sequenced: peripheral blood. The V and J genes are TRBV18 and TRBJ1-4; D not resolved. This clonotype originated in a human donor in a cohort sampled during active COVID-19. The CDR3 is CASSPIPSSANEKLFF. CDR3 nucleotide sequence: TGTGCCAGCTCACCAATTCCGAGCTCGGCTAATGAAAAACTGTTTTTT. The full variable domain, in which reference TRBV18 and TRBJ1-4 provide the parts outside the CDR3, is NAGVMQNPRHLVRRRGQEARLRCSPMKGHSHVYWYRQLPEEGLKFMVYLQKENIIDESGMPKERFSAEFPKEGPSILRIQQVVRGDSAAYFCASSPIPSSANEKLFFGSGTQLSVL.